A single sample is the source of the 5 T cell receptor beta chains below, sequenced in a study of T cell responses to AZD1222 COVID-19 vaccine. Sequencing used immunoSEQ multiplex PCR; TCRdb keeps in-frame clones, though not all of them. The repertoire has some 97,000 clones, 80% to 90% of them found once; the top ten carry 3% to 4%. The specimen comprised peripheral blood, sampled on day 0 of AZD1222 vaccination. These receptors were obtained from an adult in good health.

The rearrangement links TRBV2 to TRBJ1-2, with TRBD1 matching 7 bases. Germline CDR1 reads SNHLY; CDR2 reads FYNNEI. CDR3 length: 14 amino acids. Trimming cost V 6 bases and J 8 bases; bases outside gene matches: 12. As DNA, the CDR3 is TGTGCCAGCAGGCTACGACAGGGACCGGGGGGCTACACCTTC. Encoded protein: CASRLRQGPGGYTF.

This chain connects TRBV7-2 to TRBJ1-2; D is unresolved. The CDR3 sequence is 16 residues long. V lost 5 bases to trimming and J lost 7 bases, with 23 bases between them. In germline, CDR1 is SGHTA, CDR2 FQGNSA. CDR3 sequence: CASSQNGAGDGGGYTF. The CDR3 DNA follows: TGTGCCAGCAGCCAAAACGGTGCGGGTGACGGTGGTGGCTACACCTTC.

The chain joins TRBV4-3 to TRBJ1-1; D is uncertain. Trimming removed 0 bases at V and 1 base at J, with 6 bases between. CDR1 is LGHNA, CDR2 YSLEER, per germline. This CDR3 is 14 amino acids long. The CDR3 bases are TGCGCCAGCAGCCAAGAAGGGCCGAACACTGAAGCTTTCTTT. The encoded protein is CASSQEGPNTEAFF.

This chain joins TRBV18 and TRBJ2-7; the D is unclear. The CDR3 is made up of 15 amino acids. V lost 0 bases, J lost 3 bases, and 12 bases lay in between. The germline V gene encodes CDR1 KGHSH and CDR2 LQKENI. CDR3 region: CASSPPASLHYEQYF. CDR3 nucleotide sequence: TGTGCCAGCTCACCACCGGCTAGTCTACACTACGAGCAGTACTTC.

The chain is built from TRBV5-1 and TRBJ2-4, with D possibly being TRBD1 (5 bases). Germline values: CDR1 SGHRS, CDR2 YFSETQ. The CDR3 runs to 16 residues. V lost 4 bases and J lost 8, with 22 bases in between. CDR3 DNA sequence: TGCGCCAGCAGCCCAATGGCCACAGGTAACGGAGACATTCAGTACTTC. Translation gives CASSPMATGNGDIQYF.